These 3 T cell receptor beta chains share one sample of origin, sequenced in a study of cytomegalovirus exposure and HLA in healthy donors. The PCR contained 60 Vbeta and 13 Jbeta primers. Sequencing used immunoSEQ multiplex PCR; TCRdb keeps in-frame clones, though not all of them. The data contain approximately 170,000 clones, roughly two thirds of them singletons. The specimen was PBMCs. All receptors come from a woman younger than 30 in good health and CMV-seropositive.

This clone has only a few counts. CDR3 bases: TGTGCCAGCAGCGTAGACGAGAACTATGGCTACACCTTC. Its translation: CASSVDENYGYTF. The chain uses TRBV9 and TRBJ1-2; no reliable D call. The CDR3 is 13 amino acids. V was pared by 0 bases and J by 2 bases, with 5 bases between. In germline, CDR1 is SGDLS, CDR2 YYNGEE.

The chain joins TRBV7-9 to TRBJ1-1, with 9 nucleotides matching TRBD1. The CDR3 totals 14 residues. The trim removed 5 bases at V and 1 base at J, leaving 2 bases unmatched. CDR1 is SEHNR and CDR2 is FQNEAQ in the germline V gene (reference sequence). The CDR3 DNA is TGTGCCAGCAGCGCGGACAGGGGGAACACTGAAGCTTTCTTT. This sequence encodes CASSADRGNTEAFF.

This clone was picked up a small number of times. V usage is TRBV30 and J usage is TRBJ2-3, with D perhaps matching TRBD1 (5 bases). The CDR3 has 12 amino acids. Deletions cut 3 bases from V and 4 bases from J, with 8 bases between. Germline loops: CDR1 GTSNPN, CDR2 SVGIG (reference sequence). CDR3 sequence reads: CAWSIQADTQYF. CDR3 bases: TGTGCCTGGAGCATACAGGCAGATACGCAGTATTTT.